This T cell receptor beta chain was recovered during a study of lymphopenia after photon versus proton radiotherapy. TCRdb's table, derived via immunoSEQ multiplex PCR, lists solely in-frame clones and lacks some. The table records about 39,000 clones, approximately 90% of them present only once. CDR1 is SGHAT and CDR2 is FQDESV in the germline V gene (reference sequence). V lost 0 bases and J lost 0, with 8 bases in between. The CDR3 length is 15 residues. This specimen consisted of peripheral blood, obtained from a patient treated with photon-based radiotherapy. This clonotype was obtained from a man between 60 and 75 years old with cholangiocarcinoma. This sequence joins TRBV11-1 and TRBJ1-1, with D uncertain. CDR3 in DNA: TGTGCCAGCAGCTTAGCAAACACAGTGAACACTGAAGCTTTCTTT. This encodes CASSLANTVNTEAFF.